This entry lists 31 T cell receptor beta chains sequenced from one sample in a study of Ad26.COV2.S vaccination and SARS-CoV-2 variants. Sample treatment: 19 received Ad26.COV2.S at low or high dose, single or two shots; a few received placebo; per-sample allocation not given. After the first vaccine or placebo injection, samples were drawn on day 63. Profiled with immunoSEQ multiplex PCR; TCRdb holds only in-frame clones, not every one. The sample lists about 480,000 clones, 87% occurring once. Sequenced material: peripheral blood, taken in a trial of Ad26.COV2.S vaccine versus placebo. Receptor source: a person aged 18 to 59 who received the Ad26.COV2.S COVID-19 vaccine or a placebo.

The rearrangement uses TRBV7-6 and TRBJ2-7, with D perhaps TRBD1 or TRBD2 (6 bases each). The CDR3 extends over 15 amino acids. V lost 1 base and J 6 bases, leaving 16 bases between the germline ends. Germline V CDR1 and CDR2: SGHVS, FNYEAQ. CDR3 protein: CASSLGGAGSGEQYF. For the CDR3, the DNA is TGTGCCAGCAGCTTAGGGGGGGCCGGGAGCGGCGAGCAGTACTTC.

The chain couples TRBV5-1 to TRBJ2-1; D unresolved. Trimming removed 0 bases at V and 10 bases at J, with 8 bases between. The CDR3 has 12 amino acids. CDR1 and CDR2 from the germline V gene are SGHRS and YFSETQ. Here the CDR3 DNA reads TGCGCCAGCAGCTTGGATCGGTTAGAGCAGTTCTTC. It yields the protein CASSLDRLEQFF.

The V gene is TRBV4-2, the J gene TRBJ1-4, with D hard to call. The CDR3 extends over 13 amino acids. Trimming stripped 0 bases from V and 8 bases from J, with 7 bases between. Germline V gives CDR1 LGHNA, CDR2 YNFKEQ. Here the CDR3 DNA reads TGTGCCAGCAGCCAAGATCTGGGGGAAAAACTGTTTTTT. Encoded protein: CASSQDLGEKLFF.

The genes are TRBV19 and TRBJ2-3, with 7 bases matching TRBD1. Germline V gives CDR1 LNHDA, CDR2 SQIVND (reference sequence). V was pared by 4 bases and J by 5 bases, with 3 bases of the junction left unmatched. The CDR3 runs 13 residues. The CDR3 DNA reads as TGTGCCAGTAGTACCCACAGGGGAGATACGCAGTATTTT. Translating it yields CASSTHRGDTQYF.

J is TRBJ1-2 and V is TRBV2; a possible D gene is TRBD1 (6 bases). Per the germline V gene, CDR1 is SNHLY and CDR2 is FYNNEI. CDR3 length equals 13 residues. Trimming cost V 6 bases and J 8 bases, with 16 bases left between them. The CDR3 is CASSGGSGVGYTF. The CDR3 DNA reads TGTGCCAGCAGCGGGGGGTCAGGGGTCGGCTACACCTTC. Complete variable domain (other parts from reference TRBV2 and TRBJ1-2): EPEVTQTPSHQVTQMGQEVILRCVPISNHLYFYWYRQILGQKVEFLVSFYNNEISEKSEIFDDQFSVERPDGSNFTLKIRSTKLEDSAMYFCASSGGSGVGYTFGSGTRLTVV.

The rearrangement links TRBV5-4 to TRBJ2-3; 14 nucleotides agree with TRBD2. Germline V gene lookup returns CDR1 SGHNT and CDR2 YYREEE (reference sequence). The CDR3 consists of 15 residues. V lost 2 bases, J lost 6 bases, and 2 bases stayed unmatched. CDR3 loop: CASSFGLAGGDTQYF. The CDR3 DNA follows: TGTGCCAGCAGCTTCGGACTAGCGGGAGGCGATACGCAGTATTTT.

CDR3 sequence reads: CATGVAGSDEQFF. The DNA for the CDR3 is TGTGCCACAGGGGTAGCGGGATCGGATGAGCAGTTCTTC. The rearrangement uses TRBV10-3 and TRBJ2-1; 8 nucleotides match TRBD2. Losses at the gene ends were 10 bases for V and 8 bases for J; bases not matched to a gene: 10. The CDR3 has 13 residues. Germline CDR1 reads ENHRY; CDR2 reads SYGVKD.

The chain employs TRBV10-1 and TRBJ2-7, with 8 nucleotides matching TRBD1. Per germline, CDR1 WNHNN and CDR2 SYGVQD (reference sequence). The CDR3 sequence is 16 residues long. The trim removed 7 bases at V and 2 bases at J, leaving 13 bases unmatched. The CDR3 coding sequence is TGCGCCAGCACTATTCTAACGGGACAGGTCGCCTACGAGCAGTACTTC. This sequence encodes CASTILTGQVAYEQYF.

This clone was picked up one time. This chain joins TRBV28 and TRBJ1-5; D is unresolved. The germline CDR1 and CDR2 sequences are MDHEN and SYDVKM. CDR3 length equals 14 residues. Trimming removed 3 bases at V and 5 bases at J, with 11 bases between. The CDR3, as DNA: TGTGCCAGCAGTTTCAGAGGGAGTCATCAGCCCCAGCATTTT. Translation gives CASSFRGSHQPQHF.

The rearrangement uses TRBV3-1 (or the pseudogene TRBV3-2) and TRBJ2-1; D is undetermined. With 4 bases removed from V and 7 bases from J, the gap between germline ends came to 14 bases. Germline lookup yields CDR1 LGHDT and CDR2 YNNKEL (reference sequence). CDR3 length: 14 residues. CDR3 in amino acids: CASSPLAIGNEQFF. The CDR3 DNA is TGTGCCAGCAGCCCCCTGGCGATTGGGAATGAGCAGTTCTTC.

Worth noting for this clone: Distinct nucleotide sequences in the sample also encode this CDR3. This rearrangement joins TRBV6-2 or TRBV6-3 to TRBJ1-5; TRBD1 matches 7 bases. The length of the CDR3 is 14 residues. The germline V gene encodes CDR1 MNHEY and CDR2 SVGEGT. V was pared by 4 bases and J by 4 bases, with 4 bases of the junction left unmatched. CDR3 sequence (DNA): TGTGCCAGCAGTTTTTACAGGGGTAATCAGCCCCAGCATTTT. Its translation is CASSFYRGNQPQHF.

This sequence joins TRBV29-1 and TRBJ1-2; D may be TRBD1 (6 bases). The V end was cut by 5 bases, the J end by 3 bases, with 7 bases between. Germline loops: CDR1 SQVTM, CDR2 ANQGSEA. This CDR3 region has 11 residues. The CDR3, as DNA: TGCAGCGTTAGGACAGACTATGGCTACACCTTC. It yields the protein CSVRTDYGYTF.

The chain couples TRBV7-2 to TRBJ2-2; D gene ambiguous. The CDR3 sequence is 15 residues long. The germline CDR1 and CDR2 sequences are SGHTA and FQGNSA. V was pared by 3 bases and J by 2 bases, with 10 bases between. As DNA, the CDR3 is TGTGCCAGCAGCTTGTCAGGCGACAACACCGGGGAGCTGTTTTTT. It translates to CASSLSGDNTGELFF.

CDR3 loop: CASSPTGAHGETQYF. CDR3 in DNA: TGTGCCAGCAGCCCGACGGGAGCCCATGGGGAGACCCAGTACTTC. J is TRBJ2-5 and V is TRBV6-2 or TRBV6-3; tentatively, D is TRBD2 (6 bases). V lost 6 bases to trimming and J lost 5 bases, with 19 bases between them. Per the germline V gene, CDR1 is MNHEY and CDR2 is SVGEGT. The length of the CDR3 is 15 residues.

The rearrangement uses TRBV19 and TRBJ1-1, with TRBD1 identical over 9 bases. With V trimmed by 9 bases and J by 8 bases, 13 bases remained unmatched. The germline V gene encodes CDR1 LNHDA and CDR2 SQIVND (reference sequence). The CDR3 extends over 14 amino acids. The CDR3 region is CASRVPGQGTEAFF. The CDR3 nucleotides are TGTGCCAGCCGGGTCCCTGGACAGGGGACAGAAGCTTTCTTT.

The chain couples TRBV27 to TRBJ2-7; 8 positions match TRBD1. J was trimmed by 3 bases and V by 5 bases; bases with no gene match: 9. This CDR3 comprises 15 residues. The V gene's germline CDR1 is MNHEY and CDR2 SMNVEV (reference sequence). In nucleotides, the CDR3 is TGTGCCAGCAGTCCAGGGGGCAAGGTCAGCTACGAGCAGTACTTC. This sequence encodes CASSPGGKVSYEQYF.

This clone was observed a few times. This chain links TRBV30 with TRBJ2-5; 9 nucleotides match TRBD1. The CDR3 runs to 15 residues. Unmatched junction bases numbered 8, after V lost 2 bases and J lost 4 bases. CDR1 GTSNPN and CDR2 SVGIG come from the germline V gene (reference sequence). The CDR3 sequence is CAWSPKGQGGETQYF. Written as DNA, the CDR3 is TGTGCCTGGAGTCCGAAGGGACAGGGAGGAGAGACCCAGTACTTC.

The J gene is TRBJ2-7, the V gene TRBV7-8, with D possibly TRBD1 on 6 matching bases. The germline V gene has CDR1 SGHVS and CDR2 FQNEAQ. V was clipped by 1 base and J by 7 bases, with 17 bases between them. This CDR3 spans 15 amino acids. CDR3 nucleotides: TGTGCCAGCAGCTTAGTTTGGCAGGGGAAAGTTGAGCAGTACTTC. Translating gives CASSLVWQGKVEQYF.

The gene calls are TRBV5-1 and TRBJ1-2; possibly TRBD1 for D (5 bases). Germline V gene lookup returns CDR1 SGHRS and CDR2 YFSETQ. Trimming shortened V by 5 bases and J by 1 base, and 15 bases separated the two germline ends. This CDR3 has 15 residues. Here the CDR3 reads CASRPNWGDNYGYTF. The CDR3 DNA follows: TGCGCCAGCAGACCCAACTGGGGGGATAACTATGGCTACACCTTC. The full variable domain, rest sourced from reference TRBV5-1 and TRBJ1-2, is KAGVTQTPRYLIKTRGQQVTLSCSPISGHRSVSWYQQTPGQGLQFLFEYFSETQRNKGNFPGRFSGRQFSNSRSEMNVSTLELGDSALYLCASRPNWGDNYGYTFGSGTRLTVV.

This clone has more than one count but fewer than ten. The CDR3 coding sequence is TGTGCCAGCTCACCACTGTCGTACGAGCAGTTCTTC. It yields the protein CASSPLSYEQFF. The chain uses TRBV18 and TRBJ2-1; unclear D gene. Germline lookup yields CDR1 KGHSH and CDR2 LQKENI. The V end lost 1 base, the J end lost 10 bases, and 8 bases lay between the germline ends. The CDR3 is 12 amino acids.

The chain combines TRBV28 with TRBJ2-5; no firm D call. The V gene's germline CDR1 is MDHEN and CDR2 SYDVKM. V was clipped by 1 base and J by 7 bases, with 7 bases between them. CDR3 length: 12 residues. The CDR3 is CASSLLSGTQYF. The CDR3 DNA follows: TGTGCCAGCAGTTTATTGTCGGGGACCCAGTACTTC.

For this clone: Relative to the germline gene, one junction end is altered; a read error may explain this. The CDR3 sequence is CASSLTAYTGELFF. For the CDR3, the DNA is TGTGCCAGCAGCCTAACAGCTTACACCGGGGAGCTGTTTTTT. This chain uses TRBV7-3 with TRBJ2-2; no definite D call. Germline V lookup: CDR1 SGHTA, CDR2 FQGTGA. This CDR3 region has 14 residues. The full variable domain, completed using reference TRBV7-3 and TRBJ2-2, is GAGVSQTPSNKVTEKGKYVELRCDPISGHTALYWYRQSLGQGPEFLIYFQGTGAADDSGLPNDRFFAVRPEGSVSTLKIQRTERGDSAVYLCASSLTAYTGELFFGEGSRLTVL.

This clone has a single count. The rearrangement links TRBV7-2 to TRBJ1-2; tentatively, D is TRBD1 (5 bases). Deletions cut 0 bases from V and 6 bases from J, with 11 bases between. The CDR3 totals 14 residues. The germline gives CDR1 SGHTA, CDR2 FQGNSA. As DNA, the CDR3 is TGTGCCAGCAGCTTAGCGGGACTGAGGAATGGCTACACCTTC. This gives the protein CASSLAGLRNGYTF.

This rearrangement joins TRBV19 to TRBJ2-2; the match to TRBD2 covers 7 bases. The length of the CDR3 is 13 residues. J was trimmed by 5 bases and V by 9 bases; bases with no gene match: 6. CDR1 and CDR2 (germline): LNHDA, SQIVND (reference sequence). The CDR3 coding sequence is TGTGCCAGCCGGGAGGAAGGGACCGGGGAGCTGTTTTTT. This encodes CASREEGTGELFF.

The chain combines TRBV10-3 with TRBJ1-1; 8 nucleotides align to TRBD1. Per germline, CDR1 ENHRY and CDR2 SYGVKD. V was clipped by 7 bases and J by 2 bases; unmatched bases: 9. This CDR3 is 15 amino acids long. CDR3 sequence: CAIKAIQGENTEAFF. The CDR3, as DNA: TGTGCCATCAAGGCAATACAGGGGGAAAACACTGAAGCTTTCTTT.

The chain is built from TRBV28 and TRBJ2-1; no clear D gene. This CDR3 contains 12 residues. Germline assignment: CDR1 MDHEN and CDR2 SYDVKM. Trimming left V 4 bases short and J 15 bases short, with 16 bases between. As DNA, the CDR3 is TGTGCCAGCAGTTCTCTCCGACAAAGGCGGTTCTTC. It encodes CASSSLRQRRFF.

For this clone: Different DNA sequences within this sample yield the same CDR3. The V gene is TRBV5-1, the J gene TRBJ1-2; TRBD1 matches 8 bases. The CDR3 totals 14 residues. V was clipped by 0 bases and J by 4 bases; unmatched bases: 2. Germline CDR1 is SGHRS and CDR2 is YFSETQ. CDR3 amino acids: CASSLDRGGYGYTF. CDR3 in DNA: TGCGCCAGCAGCTTGGACAGGGGGGGCTATGGCTACACCTTC.

In this sample, this clone turned up once. The J gene is TRBJ1-2, the V gene TRBV30; D uncertain. This CDR3 is built from 12 residues. Germline V CDR1 and CDR2: GTSNPN, SVGIG (reference sequence). Trimming stripped 4 bases from V and 7 bases from J, with 13 bases between. The CDR3 DNA reads as TGTGCCTGGAATACGGAGGATCGTGGCTACACCTTC. Its translation is CAWNTEDRGYTF. Drawing the rest from reference TRBV30 and TRBJ1-2, the complete variable domain is SQTIHQWPATLVQPVGSPLSLECTVEGTSNPNLYWYRQAAGRGLQLLFYSVGIGQISSEVPQNLSASRPQDRQFILSSKKLLLSDSGFYLCAWNTEDRGYTFGSGTRLTVV.

The chain uses TRBV6-2 or TRBV6-3 and TRBJ1-2, with 7 bases aligning to TRBD1. CDR3 length equals 16 residues. The trim removed 6 bases at V and 7 bases at J, leaving 17 bases unmatched. Germline CDR1 reads MNHEY; CDR2 reads SVGEGT. CDR3 sequence: CASSLGQLYGDSGYTF. The CDR3 DNA is TGTGCCAGCAGCCTGGGACAGCTGTATGGTGACTCTGGCTACACCTTC.

This clone appeared a few times. The chain uses TRBV9 and TRBJ1-5; maybe TRBD1 (5 bases). CDR1 and CDR2 from the germline V gene are SGDLS and YYNGEE. V lost 5 bases and J 1 base, leaving 10 bases between the germline ends. This CDR3 has 14 amino acids. CDR3 DNA: TGTGCCAGCAGTGGGGACTACAGCAATCAGCCCCAGCATTTT. The encoded protein is CASSGDYSNQPQHF.

The chain links TRBV6-5 to TRBJ2-3; D not resolved. Trimming stripped 8 bases from V and 1 base from J, with 13 bases between. In germline, CDR1 is MNHEY, CDR2 SVGAGI. The CDR3 contains 14 residues. Here the CDR3 reads CASLPRVGTDTQYF. As DNA, the CDR3 is TGTGCCAGCTTGCCACGTGTTGGCACAGATACGCAGTATTTT.